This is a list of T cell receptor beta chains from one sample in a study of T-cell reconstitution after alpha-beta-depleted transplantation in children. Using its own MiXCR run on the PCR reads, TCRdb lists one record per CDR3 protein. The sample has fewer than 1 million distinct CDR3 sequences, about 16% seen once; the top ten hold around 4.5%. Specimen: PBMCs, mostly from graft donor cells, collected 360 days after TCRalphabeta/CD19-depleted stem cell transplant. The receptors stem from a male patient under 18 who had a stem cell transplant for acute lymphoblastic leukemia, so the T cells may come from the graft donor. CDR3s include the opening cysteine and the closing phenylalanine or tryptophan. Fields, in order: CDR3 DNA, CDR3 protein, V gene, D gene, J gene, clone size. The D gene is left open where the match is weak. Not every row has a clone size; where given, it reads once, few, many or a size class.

DNA: TGTGCCAGCAGCGTAGCCCCTGGCGAAACCTACGAGCAGTACTTC; CDR3: CASSVAPGETYEQYF; V: TRBV9; D: .; J: TRBJ2-7; size: few
DNA: TGTGCCAGCAGCCGGCGGAAAAGCTTTAATGAAAAACTGTTTTTT; CDR3: CASSRRKSFNEKLFF; V: TRBV7-2; D: .; J: TRBJ1-4; size: .
DNA: TGCAGCGGGACAGGGAGGTTTAGCAATCAGCCCCAGCATTTT; CDR3: CSGTGRFSNQPQHF; V: TRBV20-1; D: TRBD1; J: TRBJ1-5; size: few
DNA: TGTGCCAGCAGCCAAGAGCTTTGGACTAGCGGGACCTACAATGAGCAGTTCTTC; CDR3: CASSQELWTSGTYNEQFF; V: TRBV3-1; D: TRBD2; J: TRBJ2-1; size: few
DNA: TGCGCCAGCAGCCTCCCTGCAGCGGGAGGCTCCGGAAGCACAGATACGCAGTATTTT; CDR3: CASSLPAAGGSGSTDTQYF; V: TRBV4-1; D: TRBD2; J: TRBJ2-3; size: few
DNA: TGTGCCAGCAGTTTTCAGGGTCCCCCGAGCACCGGGGAGCTGTTTTTT; CDR3: CASSFQGPPSTGELFF; V: TRBV6-5; D: .; J: TRBJ2-2; size: .
DNA: TGTGCCAGCAGTTCCCGGACAGGAAACACTGAAGCTTTCTTT; CDR3: CASSSRTGNTEAFF; V: TRBV7-9; D: TRBD1; J: TRBJ1-1; size: many
DNA: TGTGCCATCAGTGATGGGACTAGCGGGAGGGGGAATGAGCAGTTCTTC; CDR3: CAISDGTSGRGNEQFF; V: TRBV10-3; D: TRBD2; J: TRBJ2-1; size: .
DNA: TGTGTGCCAGGTCGGGGGGAAGGGGCCTACGAGCAGTACTTC; CDR3: CVPGRGEGAYEQYF; V: TRBV12-3/TRBV12-4; D: TRBD2; J: TRBJ2-7; size: .
DNA: TGTGCCAGCAGTCCCCGGACTAGCGGGAGAAGGATGTGGACCGGGGAGCTGTTTTTT; CDR3: CASSPRTSGRRMWTGELFF; V: TRBV11-2; D: TRBD2; J: TRBJ2-2; size: .
DNA: TGTGCCAGCAGCTTAGGTTGGCTAGCGGACTACAATGAGCAGTTCTTC; CDR3: CASSLGWLADYNEQFF; V: TRBV7-2; D: TRBD2; J: TRBJ2-1; size: .
DNA: TGCGCCAGCAGCTTGGCCAACCGGGCTAGCACAACAGATACGCAGTATTTT; CDR3: CASSLANRASTTDTQYF; V: TRBV5-1; D: .; J: TRBJ2-3; size: few
DNA: TGTGCCATCAAGCGGAGGACTAGCGGGAGCGATGAGCAGTTCTTC; CDR3: CAIKRRTSGSDEQFF; V: TRBV10-3; D: TRBD2; J: TRBJ2-1; size: few
DNA: TGTGCCAGCAGGCCCGACAGTTTGAAAGCTTTCTTT; CDR3: CASRPDSLKAFF; V: TRBV12-3/TRBV12-4; D: .; J: TRBJ1-1; size: few
DNA: TGTGCCAGCAGTGACCGTTGGGAGAGGGACGAGCAGTACTTC; CDR3: CASSDRWERDEQYF; V: TRBV6-4; D: .; J: TRBJ2-7; size: many
DNA: TGTGCCAGCAGCTTCTGGACCCGGCAGAACAATGAGCAGTTCTTC; CDR3: CASSFWTRQNNEQFF; V: TRBV11-2; D: .; J: TRBJ2-1; size: .
DNA: TGTGCCAGCAGACGGGGATTATCGTACAATGAGCAGTTCTTC; CDR3: CASRRGLSYNEQFF; V: TRBV2; D: .; J: TRBJ2-1; size: .
DNA: TGTGCCAGCAGCCCGGGACTAGCGGGAGTAAGGAGCTCCTACGAGCAGTACTTC; CDR3: CASSPGLAGVRSSYEQYF; V: TRBV13; D: TRBD2; J: TRBJ2-7; size: .
DNA: TGTGCCAGCAACCTAGGGGGGCGACAGGGGGCGACGCAGTATTTT; CDR3: CASNLGGRQGATQYF; V: TRBV11-2; D: TRBD1; J: TRBJ2-3; size: .
DNA: TGTGCCAGCGGGTCCTTCCCGGGACAGGAATACTACGAGCAGTACTTC; CDR3: CASGSFPGQEYYEQYF; V: TRBV6-1; D: TRBD1; J: TRBJ2-7; size: .
DNA: TGTGCCAGCAGTGAGGGACAGGGAGGGAACACTGAAGCTTTCTTT; CDR3: CASSEGQGGNTEAFF; V: TRBV2; D: TRBD1; J: TRBJ1-1; size: .
DNA: TGCAGTGCTAGGGGTAGCGGGAGTGACACCGGGGAGCTGTTTTTT; CDR3: CSARGSGSDTGELFF; V: TRBV20-1; D: TRBD2; J: TRBJ2-2; size: once
DNA: TGTGCCAGCGGGGGCGGGAGGGCCTCGACTTACAATGAGCAGTTCTTC; CDR3: CASGGGRASTYNEQFF; V: TRBV7-3; D: TRBD2; J: TRBJ2-1; size: .
DNA: TGCGCCAGCAGCCAAGACTCGCAAGAGACCCAGTACTTC; CDR3: CASSQDSQETQYF; V: TRBV4-1; D: .; J: TRBJ2-5; size: .
DNA: TGTGCCAGCAGCTTGCCCATTGGCGATTCACCCCTCCACTTT; CDR3: CASSLPIGDSPLHF; V: TRBV4-2; D: .; J: TRBJ1-6; size: few
DNA: TGTGCCAGCAGTTTACAGGTGGCGGGAAACTATGGCTACACCTTC; CDR3: CASSLQVAGNYGYTF; V: TRBV12-3/TRBV12-4; D: .; J: TRBJ1-2; size: few
DNA: TGTGCCAGCAGCTTAGGGGTAGCGGAGACGCAGTATTTT; CDR3: CASSLGVAETQYF; V: TRBV7-6; D: .; J: TRBJ2-3; size: many
DNA: TGTGCCAGCAGCCAAGGGGGTCGGACTAGTAGTTTTGATGGCCAGTTCTTC; CDR3: CASSQGGRTSSFDGQFF; V: TRBV4-2; D: TRBD2; J: TRBJ2-1; size: .
DNA: TGTGCCATCTGGTACGGGGAGTTGAAGTACAATGAGCAGTTCTTC; CDR3: CAIWYGELKYNEQFF; V: TRBV7-9; D: .; J: TRBJ2-1; size: few
DNA: TGTGCCAGCTCGCACAGGGACGGGCCCAACAATGAGCAGTTCTTC; CDR3: CASSHRDGPNNEQFF; V: TRBV10-3; D: .; J: TRBJ2-1; size: .
DNA: TGTGCCAGCAGCCTGACAGGGGGGATCTCATACGAGCAGTACTTC; CDR3: CASSLTGGISYEQYF; V: TRBV14; D: TRBD1; J: TRBJ2-7; size: many
DNA: TGTGCCAGCAACGAAGCGGGCACTGAAGCTTTCTTT; CDR3: CASNEAGTEAFF; V: TRBV6-1; D: .; J: TRBJ1-1; size: few
DNA: TGCGCCAGCAGCCGTCGACTAGGGGTGGGCACAGATACGCAGTATTTT; CDR3: CASSRRLGVGTDTQYF; V: TRBV4-1; D: .; J: TRBJ2-3; size: many
DNA: TGTGCCAGCAGGGACGACAGGCAAGGTTCTGAAAAACTGTTTTTT; CDR3: CASRDDRQGSEKLFF; V: TRBV12-3/TRBV12-4; D: .; J: TRBJ1-4; size: .
DNA: TGTGCCAGCAGCGCCCAAACCGGGACCCACACCGGGGAGCTGTTTTTT; CDR3: CASSAQTGTHTGELFF; V: TRBV9; D: .; J: TRBJ2-2; size: .
DNA: TGTGCCAGCATTTTTAGCGGGACTCAAGAGACCCAGTACTTC; CDR3: CASIFSGTQETQYF; V: TRBV12-3/TRBV12-4; D: TRBD2; J: TRBJ2-5; size: .
DNA: TGCGCCAGCAGCCAAGAGGTCAGGGACACTGAAGCTTTCTTT; CDR3: CASSQEVRDTEAFF; V: TRBV4-1; D: .; J: TRBJ1-1; size: few
DNA: TGTGCCAGCAGTCAAAGGATTACTACCTACGAGCAGTACTTC; CDR3: CASSQRITTYEQYF; V: TRBV7-2; D: .; J: TRBJ2-7; size: few
DNA: TGTGCCTGGAGTTGGATGGACTATGGCTACACCTTC; CDR3: CAWSWMDYGYTF; V: TRBV30; D: .; J: TRBJ1-2; size: few
DNA: TGTGCCGCCGGTCCCCTAGGGAGTGAGACCCAGTACTTC; CDR3: CAAGPLGSETQYF; V: TRBV25-1; D: .; J: TRBJ2-5; size: .
DNA: TGTGCCATCAAGGTCAGGGGGCAAAGCTACGAGCAGTACTTC; CDR3: CAIKVRGQSYEQYF; V: TRBV10-3; D: TRBD1; J: TRBJ2-7; size: .
DNA: TGTGCCAGCAGTTCATACGGAGGGACTAGCGGGAGAGTCTGGGTAGAGACCCAGTACTTC; CDR3: CASSSYGGTSGRVWVETQYF; V: TRBV27; D: TRBD2; J: TRBJ2-5; size: few
DNA: TGTGCCAGCATACGGACTAGCGGGAGTTTTCTCTACGAGCAGTACTTC; CDR3: CASIRTSGSFLYEQYF; V: TRBV11-2; D: TRBD2; J: TRBJ2-7; size: few
DNA: TGTGCCTGGAGCCGACAGGCGGGACTAGCGACTCGAGCAGCGAACACCGGGGAGCTGTTTTTT; CDR3: CAWSRQAGLATRAANTGELFF; V: TRBV30; D: TRBD2; J: TRBJ2-2; size: .
DNA: TGTGCCAGCAGCCTCACCGGCGGGGCACTTACCGGGGATACGCAGTATTTT; CDR3: CASSLTGGALTGDTQYF; V: TRBV4-2; D: .; J: TRBJ2-3; size: few
DNA: TGTGCCAGCAGCTTGTGGGGATGGGAGCCAACTAGCACAGATACGCAGTATTTT; CDR3: CASSLWGWEPTSTDTQYF; V: TRBV5-4; D: .; J: TRBJ2-3; size: .
DNA: TGCGCCAGCAGCTTGGCCGGTGTGGGCAGGGGATACTACGAGCAGTACTTC; CDR3: CASSLAGVGRGYYEQYF; V: TRBV5-1; D: .; J: TRBJ2-7; size: few
DNA: TGTGCCAGCAGTTTAGGCCGGACAAATAATGAGCAGTTCTTC; CDR3: CASSLGRTNNEQFF; V: TRBV12-3/TRBV12-4; D: .; J: TRBJ2-1; size: .
DNA: TGTGCCAGCAGTTTAGCCGGAGAAAGACCCTCCTACAATGAGCAGTTCTTC; CDR3: CASSLAGERPSYNEQFF; V: TRBV12-3/TRBV12-4; D: .; J: TRBJ2-1; size: few
DNA: TGCGCCAGCAGATTGGTCGCGGGTCCAGGGGACAATGAGCAGTTCTTC; CDR3: CASRLVAGPGDNEQFF; V: TRBV5-1; D: .; J: TRBJ2-1; size: .
DNA: TGTGCCAGTAGTACCCAGGTGACAGGCGGGGAGCTGTTTTTT; CDR3: CASSTQVTGGELFF; V: TRBV19; D: .; J: TRBJ2-2; size: few
DNA: TGTGCCAGCAGCCAAGGGGGGCTAGCGGGAGCCCCGACGCTTTACGAGCAGTACTTC; CDR3: CASSQGGLAGAPTLYEQYF; V: TRBV4-2; D: TRBD2; J: TRBJ2-7; size: .
DNA: TGTGCCAGCAGCTTTATCGGGCGTAGCACAGATACGCAGTATTTT; CDR3: CASSFIGRSTDTQYF; V: TRBV7-8; D: .; J: TRBJ2-3; size: few
DNA: TGTGCCAGCAGTTTATCGCAGGGGAGGCCGCAAGAGACCCAGTACTTC; CDR3: CASSLSQGRPQETQYF; V: TRBV28; D: .; J: TRBJ2-5; size: few
DNA: TGTGCCAGCAGCTTAGTCATGGTGCCCAGTGAGCAGTTCTTC; CDR3: CASSLVMVPSEQFF; V: TRBV7-8; D: .; J: TRBJ2-1; size: once
DNA: TGTGCCAGCAGTTCCGGGACTAGCGGGAGAGTAGCCTACGAGCAGTACTTC; CDR3: CASSSGTSGRVAYEQYF; V: TRBV27; D: TRBD2; J: TRBJ2-7; size: .
DNA: TGTGCCAGCACCGGGACTAGCGGGAGCCGGATGCGGTTCTTC; CDR3: CASTGTSGSRMRFF; V: TRBV2; D: TRBD2; J: TRBJ2-1; size: .
DNA: TGCGCCAGCAGTGCGATCCGGGGGGTGGAGACCCAGTACTTC; CDR3: CASSAIRGVETQYF; V: TRBV5-1; D: TRBD2; J: TRBJ2-5; size: many
DNA: TGTGCCACCAGCAGATGGTACAGGGGGCCCGGGGAGCTGTTTTTT; CDR3: CATSRWYRGPGELFF; V: TRBV15; D: TRBD1; J: TRBJ2-2; size: few